The following is a T cell receptor (beta chain) sequence with its context. Its antigen remains unidentified. No quality values exist for individual bases; no much larger clone is one base distant. Its CDR3 holds 15 amino acids, cysteine through phenylalanine. Just the 45-base CDR3 DNA is kept, in frame starting at base 1. The germline V gene supplies CDR1 SGHVS and CDR2 FQNEAQ. Between the V and J ends, shortened by 0 bases and 0 bases respectively, the junction contains 8 bases. The data originate from a study of blood T cell repertoires in COVID-19 (dated by TCRdb to 2020 to 2022). With regard to the full study: Collaborator samples came from the United States, Italy and Spain and covered acute and convalescent phases of COVID-19. The material from the prospective study consisted of cDNA or gDNA derived from T cells, B-cell-depleted T cells, or PBMCs. Deeply sampled blood TCRbeta repertoires from subjects exposed to, actively infected with, or recovered from COVID-19 were included in the dataset. The repertoires were made available in a free public database intended to serve as a resource for research on the immune response to SARS-CoV-2. Samples were obtained from the ongoing ImmuneRACE study (first 160 participants) and from 1,200 or so subjects provided by 6 global collaborators. Nearly every sample came with metadata listing a de-identified subject ID, COVID-19 status, age in years and sex. HLA class I and class II types, where available, came from metadata supplied by the sample provider rather than from assay-based typing. Results and caveats for the whole study, not just this receptor: Clinical and demographic metadata were provided uncurated, with the amount varying by source and participant.

Whole blood was collected in K2EDTA tubes by collaborating institutions according to the institutions' own protocols. For TCRbeta analysis, collaborators shipped samples in one of three forms: frozen whole blood, isolated PBMCs, or DNA extracted from either of those sample types. TCRbeta CDR3 regions were amplified from genomic DNA by means of the immunoSEQ Assay, a bias-controlled multiplex PCR. In the original analysis: The number of nucleated cells in each sample was estimated from the amplification of reference gene primers within the assay. To quantify the absolute abundance of each unique TCRbeta CDR3 rearrangement, sequence reads were collapsed and filtered. Productive Simpson clonality was computed per sample as the square root of Simpson's diversity index over productive rearrangements. In its TCRdb copy, this immuneACCESS table keeps in-frame sequences only and misses some clones. Where compared with another copy, unresolved V genes explain less than half of these, and the others have no known cause. V, J and clone size derive from that table, while D and trimming were established from the DNA sequence. This sample holds about 120,000 clones; roughly 87% were observed only once. Approximately 10% of the sample belongs to the ten largest clones.

The sample consisted of peripheral blood. Recombination joined TRBV7-8 with TRBJ1-2; the D gene cannot be resolved reliably. The TCR sequence derives from a man older than 75 with acute or convalescent COVID-19. The DNA is as follows: TGTGCCAGCAGCTTAGCTTCCAGTTCTAACTATGGCTACACCTTC. Its amino acids are CASSLASSSNYGYTF.